Given below is one T cell receptor (beta chain) in context. Original analysis: Researchers report that nucleated cell counts were estimated from reference gene primer amplification. Assay: immunoSEQ multiplex PCR; the TCRdb copy retains only in-frame clones and omits some. V and J calls and clone size are as listed in that table; D and trimming were resolved from the DNA. The sample lists some 80,000 clones, about three quarters occurring once. J was trimmed by 2 bases and V by 4 bases; bases with no gene match: 7. The CDR3 consists of 15 residues. Per the germline V gene, CDR1 is SGDLS and CDR2 is YYNGEE. These data are taken from a study of blood T cell repertoires in COVID-19. Study context: Researchers got acute and convalescent COVID-19 samples from the United States, Italy and Spain.

The receptor's source is a woman at least 80 years old with active or convalescent COVID-19. This chain joins TRBV9 and TRBJ2-3; 7 bases are a match to TRBD1. The sample was peripheral blood. The CDR3 bases are TGTGCCAGCAGCCTGACAGGGCTGTACACAGATACGCAGTATTTT. This sequence encodes CASSLTGLYTDTQYF.